This is a list of T cell receptor beta chains from one sample in a study of blood T cell repertoires in COVID-19. The repertoire was sequenced with immunoSEQ multiplex PCR; TCRdb's copy has only in-frame clones and lacks some. The sample has about 98,000 clones; about four fifths are singletons. Material for sequencing was peripheral blood. These receptors were obtained from a man aged 65-85 years with acute or convalescent COVID-19. Each CDR3 is given with its conserved first and last residue. Fields, in order: V gene, J gene, CDR3 protein.

V: TRBV2; J: TRBJ1-1; CDR3: CASSEQGLHTEAFF
V: TRBV5-1; J: TRBJ2-7; CDR3: CASSFQGTGGEQYF
V: TRBV28; J: TRBJ2-7; CDR3: CASTRDASTTNF
V: TRBV7-2; J: TRBJ1-2; CDR3: CASSPQGTGWIGYTF
V: TRBV7-8; J: TRBJ2-5; CDR3: CASSLRLASQETQYF
V: TRBV13; J: TRBJ2-3; CDR3: CASSLEGLAGADTQYF
V: TRBV19; J: TRBJ1-3; CDR3: CASSALQGSGNTIYF
V: TRBV27; J: TRBJ2-5; CDR3: CASGLAGGRETQYF
V: TRBV29-1; J: TRBJ2-2; CDR3: CSVTRGLWDTGELFF
V: TRBV11-3; J: TRBJ2-5; CDR3: CASSPSTYKETQYF
V: TRBV29-1; J: TRBJ1-1; CDR3: CSTVGGALNTEAFF
V: TRBV11-2; J: TRBJ2-1; CDR3: CASSLQAPGGYNEQFF
V: TRBV5-1; J: TRBJ2-2; CDR3: CASSLGGQRDITGELFF
V: TRBV6-5; J: TRBJ1-3; CDR3: CASTSRGWGGNTIYF
V: TRBV10-3; J: TRBJ2-7; CDR3: CATSLDYEQYF
V: TRBV4-1; J: TRBJ1-3; CDR3: CASSRYLVAVRDTIYF
V: TRBV15; J: TRBJ2-7; CDR3: CATSMPGGGFYEQYF
V: TRBV7-9; J: TRBJ2-7; CDR3: CASSRPTGNYEQYF